The text below deals with one TCR beta chain. This sample was taken from a study of blood T cell repertoires in COVID-19. Study details: From T cells, B-cell-depleted T cells, or PBMCs came the material, which was cDNA or gDNA.

Original processing methods: Quantification of nucleated cells was approximated via reference gene primer amplification. Sequenced by immunoSEQ multiplex PCR; TCRdb stores in-frame clones only, minus some. Clone size and the V and J calls come from that table; the DNA yielded D and trimming. The sample comprises under 400,000 clones, approximately 87% of which are singletons, and roughly 2.9% rests with the top ten. The CDR3 consists of 16 residues. Germline CDR1 is LNHNV and CDR2 is YYDKDF (reference sequence). V shed 0 bases and J shed 2 bases, with 14 bases lying between them. The Seattle site enrolled patients during active infection and followed them longitudinally.

This TCR came from a woman aged 30 to 39 with COVID-19, enrolled during active disease. The chain has TRBV15 and TRBJ2-7, with a tentative D call TRBD2 (6 bases). Sequenced: peripheral blood. CDR3 DNA: TGTGCCACCAGCAGAGATCTTAGTAGCGGCACCTACGAGCAGTACTTC. Its translation: CATSRDLSSGTYEQYF.